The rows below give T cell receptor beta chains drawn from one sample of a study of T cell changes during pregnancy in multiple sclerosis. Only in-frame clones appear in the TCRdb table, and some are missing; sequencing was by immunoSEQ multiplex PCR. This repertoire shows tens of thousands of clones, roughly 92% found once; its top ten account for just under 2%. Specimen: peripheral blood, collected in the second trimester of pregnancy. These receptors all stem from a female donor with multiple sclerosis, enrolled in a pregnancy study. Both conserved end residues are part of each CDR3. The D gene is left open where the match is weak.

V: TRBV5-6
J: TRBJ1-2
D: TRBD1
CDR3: CASSLGQGDGYTF

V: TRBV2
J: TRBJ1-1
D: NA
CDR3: CASSVTANTEAFF

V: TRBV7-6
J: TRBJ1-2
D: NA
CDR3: CASSPMSDTRSHGYTF

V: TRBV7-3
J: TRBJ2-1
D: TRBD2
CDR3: CASSLTGGSDEQFF

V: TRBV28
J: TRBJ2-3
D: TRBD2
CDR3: CASSFPPGGTDTQYF

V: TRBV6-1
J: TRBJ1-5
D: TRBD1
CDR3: CASQYTGVNQPQHF

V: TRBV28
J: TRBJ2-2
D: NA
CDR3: CASSLWRKSTGELFF

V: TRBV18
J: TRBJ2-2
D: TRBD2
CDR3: CASSPRGAGGITGELFF

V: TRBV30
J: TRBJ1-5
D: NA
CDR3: CAWTSYSNQPQHF

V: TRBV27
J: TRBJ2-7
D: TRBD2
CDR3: CASSYTSGSYEQYF

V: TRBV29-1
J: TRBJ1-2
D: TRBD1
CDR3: CSVEDRDRGLFNYGYTF

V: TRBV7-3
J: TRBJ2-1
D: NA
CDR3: CASSSVLAPYNEQFF

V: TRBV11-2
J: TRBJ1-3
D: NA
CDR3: CASSYTSGRLGNTIYF

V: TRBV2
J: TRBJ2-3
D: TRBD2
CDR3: CASSQLAGEGWSTDTQYF

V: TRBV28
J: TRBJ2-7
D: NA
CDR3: CASSLWSGASSYEQYF

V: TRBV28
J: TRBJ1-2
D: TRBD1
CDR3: CASTHGGQGNYGYTF

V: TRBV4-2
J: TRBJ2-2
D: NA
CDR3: CASRPLSGGNTGELFF

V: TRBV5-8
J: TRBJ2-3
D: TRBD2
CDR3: CASSFGALAGGSDTQYF

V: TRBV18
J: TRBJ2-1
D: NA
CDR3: CASGPSGQYNEQFF

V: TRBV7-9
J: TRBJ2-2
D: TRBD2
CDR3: CASTPAGTSANTGELFF

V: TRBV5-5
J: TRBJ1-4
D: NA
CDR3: CASSKVQGGGEKLFF

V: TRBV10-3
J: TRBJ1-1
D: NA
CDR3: CAITSGGYTEAFF

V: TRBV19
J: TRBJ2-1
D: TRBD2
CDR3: CASRTGGVEQFF

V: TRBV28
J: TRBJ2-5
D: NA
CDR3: CASSKTGKVQETQYF

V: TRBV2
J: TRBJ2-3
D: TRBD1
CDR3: CARNRGSSDTQYF

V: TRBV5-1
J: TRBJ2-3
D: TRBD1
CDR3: CASSPDRGPDTQYF

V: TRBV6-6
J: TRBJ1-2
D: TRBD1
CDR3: CASIKPGQGAGYTF

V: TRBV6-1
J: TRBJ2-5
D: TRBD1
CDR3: CASRPGQAGRETQYF

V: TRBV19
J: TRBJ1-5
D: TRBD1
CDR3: CASGRTGASGQPQHF

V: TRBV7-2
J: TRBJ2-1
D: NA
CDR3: CASSSSPIGGEQFF

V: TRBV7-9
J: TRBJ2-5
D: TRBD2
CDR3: CASSLLAREGRETQYF

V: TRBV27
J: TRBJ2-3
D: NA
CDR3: CASRQSGLVGTDTQYF

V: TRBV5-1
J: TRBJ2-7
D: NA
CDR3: CASSFLQDPSYEQYF

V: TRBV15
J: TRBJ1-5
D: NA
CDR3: CATSRDKGFNQPQHF

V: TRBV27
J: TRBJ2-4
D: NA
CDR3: CASRGNKNIQYF

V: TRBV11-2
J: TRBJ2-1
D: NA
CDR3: CATNSAYNEQFF

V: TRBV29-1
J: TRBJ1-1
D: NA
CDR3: CSVVQRLNTEAFF

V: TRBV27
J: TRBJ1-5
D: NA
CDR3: CASSIDSRGNQPQHF

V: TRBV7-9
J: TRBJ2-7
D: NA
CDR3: CASSLGPGTGAAYEQYF

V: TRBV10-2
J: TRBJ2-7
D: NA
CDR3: CASSESFQGMGEQYF

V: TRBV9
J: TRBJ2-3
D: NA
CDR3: CASSVVGQGYSDTQYF

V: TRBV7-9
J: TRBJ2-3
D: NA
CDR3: CASSFGGGQATQYF

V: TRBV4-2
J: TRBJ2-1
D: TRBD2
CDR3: CASSHPAGEGSQFF

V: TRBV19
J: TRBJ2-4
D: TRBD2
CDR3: CASRNPGLAGDDIQYF

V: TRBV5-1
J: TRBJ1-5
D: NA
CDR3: CASSFAGNQPQHF

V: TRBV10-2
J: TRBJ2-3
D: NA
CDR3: CASSVGAGTDTQYF

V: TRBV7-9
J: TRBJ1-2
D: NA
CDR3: CASSFAQSGYTF

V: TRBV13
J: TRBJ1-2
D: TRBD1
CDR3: CASSVGTGVGGYTF

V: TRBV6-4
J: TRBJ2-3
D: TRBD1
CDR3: CASSDLPGQGATDTQYF

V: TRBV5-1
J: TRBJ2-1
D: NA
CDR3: CASRVTPTREYNEQFF

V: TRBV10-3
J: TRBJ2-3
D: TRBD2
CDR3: CAISARTSGGTGDTQYF

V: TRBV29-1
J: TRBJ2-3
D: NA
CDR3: CSVDVMRSTDTQYF

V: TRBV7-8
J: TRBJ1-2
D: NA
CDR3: CASSSSGDPRVGYTF

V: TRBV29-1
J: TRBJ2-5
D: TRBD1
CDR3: CSVWDSQETQYF

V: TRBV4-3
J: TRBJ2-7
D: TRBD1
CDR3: CASSLTYRGLDEQYF